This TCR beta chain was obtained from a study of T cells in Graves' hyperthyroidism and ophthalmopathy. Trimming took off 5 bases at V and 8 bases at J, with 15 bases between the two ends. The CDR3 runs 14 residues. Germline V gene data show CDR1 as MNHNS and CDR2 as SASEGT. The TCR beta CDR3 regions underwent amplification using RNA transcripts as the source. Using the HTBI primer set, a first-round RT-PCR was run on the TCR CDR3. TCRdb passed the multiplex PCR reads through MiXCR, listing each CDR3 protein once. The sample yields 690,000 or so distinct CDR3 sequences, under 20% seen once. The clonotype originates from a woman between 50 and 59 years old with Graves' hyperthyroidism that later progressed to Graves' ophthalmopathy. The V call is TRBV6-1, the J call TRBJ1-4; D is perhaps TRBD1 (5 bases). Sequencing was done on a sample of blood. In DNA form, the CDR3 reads TGTGCCAGCAGTAGGGAGGTGGAGGGGGAAAAACTGTTTTTT. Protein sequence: CASSREVEGEKLFF.